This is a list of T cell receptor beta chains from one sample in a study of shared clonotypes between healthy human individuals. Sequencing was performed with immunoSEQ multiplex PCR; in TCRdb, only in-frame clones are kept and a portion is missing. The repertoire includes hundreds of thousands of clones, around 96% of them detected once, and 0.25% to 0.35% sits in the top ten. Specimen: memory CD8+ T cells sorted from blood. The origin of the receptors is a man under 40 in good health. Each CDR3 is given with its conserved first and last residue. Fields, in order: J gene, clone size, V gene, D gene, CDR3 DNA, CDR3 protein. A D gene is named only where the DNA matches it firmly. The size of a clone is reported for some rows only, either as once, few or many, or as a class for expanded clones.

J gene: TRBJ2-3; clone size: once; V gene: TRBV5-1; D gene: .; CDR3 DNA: TGCGCCAGCAGCGCCAGACCAGGGCCTCGCAGTGGCACAGATACGCAGTATTTT; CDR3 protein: CASSARPGPRSGTDTQYF
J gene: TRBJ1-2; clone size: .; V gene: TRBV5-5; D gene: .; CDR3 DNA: TGTGCCAGCAGTTTTTCCCTGGGCGAACAAGGGGCCTATGGCTACACCTTC; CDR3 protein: CASSFSLGEQGAYGYTF
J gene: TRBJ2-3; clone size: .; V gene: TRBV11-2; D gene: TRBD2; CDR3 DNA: TGTGCCAGCAGCTTAGTGGGACTAGCGTCCGATACGCAGTATTTT; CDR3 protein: CASSLVGLASDTQYF
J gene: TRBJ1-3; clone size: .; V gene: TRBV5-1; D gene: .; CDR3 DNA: TGCGCCAGCAGCTTGGATCCCGGAAACACCATATATTTT; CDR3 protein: CASSLDPGNTIYF
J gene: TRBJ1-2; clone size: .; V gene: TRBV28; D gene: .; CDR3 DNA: TGTGCCAGCAGATTACAGGGTACAAGCTATGGCTACACCTTC; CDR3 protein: CASRLQGTSYGYTF
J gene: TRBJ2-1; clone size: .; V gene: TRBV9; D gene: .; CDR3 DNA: TGTGCCAGCAGCGTAGGGGGCCATGAGCAGTTCTTC; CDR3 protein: CASSVGGHEQFF
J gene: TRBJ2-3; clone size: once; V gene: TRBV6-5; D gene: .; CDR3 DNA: TGTGCCAGCAGCGACGGGGCGGAGGGTAGGGATACGCAGTATTTT; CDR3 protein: CASSDGAEGRDTQYF
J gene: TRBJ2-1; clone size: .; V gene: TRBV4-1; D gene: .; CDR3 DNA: TGCGCCAGCAGCCACAACAGGGCTCCCTCCTACAATGAGCAGTTCTTC; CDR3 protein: CASSHNRAPSYNEQFF
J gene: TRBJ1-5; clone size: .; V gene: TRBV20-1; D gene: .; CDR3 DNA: TGCAGTAGCAATCAGCCCCAGCATTTT; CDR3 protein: CSSNQPQHF
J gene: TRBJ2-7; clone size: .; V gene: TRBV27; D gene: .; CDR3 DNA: TGTGCCAGCAGCGGGACCAGTGGCTACGAGCAGTACTTC; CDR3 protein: CASSGTSGYEQYF
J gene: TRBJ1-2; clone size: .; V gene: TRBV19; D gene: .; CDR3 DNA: TGTGCCAGTAGTATCCCGAAAACAGGGATATCGTATGGCTACACCTTC; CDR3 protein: CASSIPKTGISYGYTF
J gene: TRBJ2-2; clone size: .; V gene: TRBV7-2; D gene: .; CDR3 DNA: TGTGCCAGCAGCTTAAATTTTGGCACCGGGGAGCTGTTTTTT; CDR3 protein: CASSLNFGTGELFF
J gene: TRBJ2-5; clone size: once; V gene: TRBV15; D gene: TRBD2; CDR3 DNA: TGTGCCACCAGCAGAGGAGCTGGGAGGGACCAAGAGACCCAGTACTTC; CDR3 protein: CATSRGAGRDQETQYF
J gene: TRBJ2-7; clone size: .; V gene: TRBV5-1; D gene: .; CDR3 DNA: TGCGCCAGTAGTCCCGGGACAAAGGGGGGCGAGCAGTACTTC; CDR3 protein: CASSPGTKGGEQYF
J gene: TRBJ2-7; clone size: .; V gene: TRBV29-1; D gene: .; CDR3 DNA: TGCAGCGTTGTCAGGGGGGGCAACGAGCAGTACTTC; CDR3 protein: CSVVRGGNEQYF
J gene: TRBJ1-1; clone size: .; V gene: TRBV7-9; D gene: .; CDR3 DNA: TGTGCCAGCAGCTTTCAAGGAGGGCCGAACACTGAAGCTTTCTTT; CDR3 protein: CASSFQGGPNTEAFF
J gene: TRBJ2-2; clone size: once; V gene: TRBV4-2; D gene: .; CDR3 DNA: TGTGCCAGCAGCCAAGATTTCCGGGGAAGGGAGCTGTTTTTT; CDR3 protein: CASSQDFRGRELFF
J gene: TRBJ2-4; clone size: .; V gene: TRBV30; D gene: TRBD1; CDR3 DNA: TGTGCCTGGAGTGGTTCAGAGGTCGTACAGGGGAAGGGGCGGCTAAACATTCAGTACTTC; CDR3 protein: CAWSGSEVVQGKGRLNIQYF
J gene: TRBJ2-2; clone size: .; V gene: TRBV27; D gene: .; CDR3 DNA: TGTGCAACCGGGACTGGACACACCGGGGAGCTGTTTTTT; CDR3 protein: CATGTGHTGELFF
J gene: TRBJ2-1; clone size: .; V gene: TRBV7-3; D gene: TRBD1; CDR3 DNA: TGTGCCAGCAGCCTATCCGGGACAGACTTCTACAATGAGCAGTTCTTC; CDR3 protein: CASSLSGTDFYNEQFF
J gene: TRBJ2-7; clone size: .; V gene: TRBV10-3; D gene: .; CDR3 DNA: TGTGCCATCAGTAGGGACTGGGTTCCATACGAGCAGTACTTC; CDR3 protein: CAISRDWVPYEQYF
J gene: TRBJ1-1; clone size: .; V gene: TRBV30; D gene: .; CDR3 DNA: TGTGCCTGGATTTCTCGGCGTGAAGCTTTCTTT; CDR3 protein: CAWISRREAFF
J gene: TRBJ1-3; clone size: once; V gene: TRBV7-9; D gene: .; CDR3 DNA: TGTGCCAGCAGCCCAAACGGGACTCAAGGAAACACCATATATTTT; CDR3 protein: CASSPNGTQGNTIYF
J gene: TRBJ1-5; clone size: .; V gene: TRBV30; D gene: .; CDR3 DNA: TGTGCCCCATACCACGACGGCTATTATAGCAATCAGCCCCAGCATTTT; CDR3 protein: CAPYHDGYYSNQPQHF
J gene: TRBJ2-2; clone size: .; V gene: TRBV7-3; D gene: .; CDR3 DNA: TGTGCCAGCAGCCTCATACCCACTGAGACCGGGGAGCTGTTTTTT; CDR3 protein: CASSLIPTETGELFF
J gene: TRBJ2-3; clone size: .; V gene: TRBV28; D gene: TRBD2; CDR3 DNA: TGTGCCAGCAGTTTCAATAGACTAGCGTTTAGCACAGATACGCAGTATTTT; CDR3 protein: CASSFNRLAFSTDTQYF
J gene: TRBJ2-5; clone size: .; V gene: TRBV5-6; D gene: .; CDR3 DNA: TGTGCCAGCAGCTTAAGACGGACGTACCAAGAGACCCAGTACTTC; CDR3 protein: CASSLRRTYQETQYF
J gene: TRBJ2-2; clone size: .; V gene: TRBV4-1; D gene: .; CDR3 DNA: TGCGCCAGCAGCCAAATCCCACAGGGTTCCGGGGAGCTGTTTTTT; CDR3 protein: CASSQIPQGSGELFF
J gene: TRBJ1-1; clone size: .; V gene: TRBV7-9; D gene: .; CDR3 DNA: TGTGCCAGCAGCACCCCTTACGTCAGGGACGGAGCTTTCTTT; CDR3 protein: CASSTPYVRDGAFF
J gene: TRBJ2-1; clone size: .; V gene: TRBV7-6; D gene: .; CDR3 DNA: TGTGCCAGCAGCTTAATCGGGGCCTTTCCCACATCGGGCAATGAGCAGTTCTTC; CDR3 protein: CASSLIGAFPTSGNEQFF
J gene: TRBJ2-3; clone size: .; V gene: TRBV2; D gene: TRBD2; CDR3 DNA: TGTGCCAGCAAACTAGGCGGGAGTACCCCCACAGATACGCAGTATTTT; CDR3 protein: CASKLGGSTPTDTQYF
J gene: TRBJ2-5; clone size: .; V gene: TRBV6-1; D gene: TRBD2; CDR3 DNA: TGTGCCAGCAGTGAATGGGGGGGCGGGAGGAGGGAGACCCAGTACTTC; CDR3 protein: CASSEWGGGRRETQYF
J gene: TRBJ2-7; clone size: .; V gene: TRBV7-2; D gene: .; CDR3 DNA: TGTGCCAGCAGCTTAGCGGGCGGAACCTACGAGCAGTACTTC; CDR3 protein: CASSLAGGTYEQYF
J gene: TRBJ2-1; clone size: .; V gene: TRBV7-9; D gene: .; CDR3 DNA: TGTGCCAGCAGCTTGGGCTCTGAATCCTACAATGAGCAGTTCTTC; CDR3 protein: CASSLGSESYNEQFF
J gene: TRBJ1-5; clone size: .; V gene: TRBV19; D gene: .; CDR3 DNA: TGTGCCAGTAGTGAACCCCGGAGGGGGTCATGGCAGCCCCAGCATTTT; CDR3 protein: CASSEPRRGSWQPQHF
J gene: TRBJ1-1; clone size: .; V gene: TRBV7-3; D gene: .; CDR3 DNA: TGTGCCAGCAGGCCGGGACCCTCTCAGACTGAAGCTTTCTTT; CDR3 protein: CASRPGPSQTEAFF
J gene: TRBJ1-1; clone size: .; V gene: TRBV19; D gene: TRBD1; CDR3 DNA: TGTGCCAGTAGTTTGACAGGGAGGACTGAAGCTTTCTTT; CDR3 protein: CASSLTGRTEAFF
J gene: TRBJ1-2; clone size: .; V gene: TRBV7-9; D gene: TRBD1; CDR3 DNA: TGTGCCAGCAGCCTCCCCACAGGGGGCGGCTACACCTTC; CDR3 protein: CASSLPTGGGYTF
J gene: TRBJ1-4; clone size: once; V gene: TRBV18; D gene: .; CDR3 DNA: TGTGCCAGCTCATTTCAGCTGAATGAAAAACTGTTTTTT; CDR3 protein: CASSFQLNEKLFF
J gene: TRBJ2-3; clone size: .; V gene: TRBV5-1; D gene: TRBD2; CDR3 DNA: TGCGCCAGCAGCTTGGCCGCTAGCGGCAGCACAGATACGCAGTATTTT; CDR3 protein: CASSLAASGSTDTQYF
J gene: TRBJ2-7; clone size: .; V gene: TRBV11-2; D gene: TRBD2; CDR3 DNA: TGTGCCAGCAGCTCACTTACTAGCGGGAGTTTCCAGCAGTACTTC; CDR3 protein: CASSSLTSGSFQQYF
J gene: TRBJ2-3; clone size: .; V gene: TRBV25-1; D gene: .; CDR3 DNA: TGTGCCAGCAGTGCCCACAGGGAGGATACGCAGTATTTT; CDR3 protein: CASSAHREDTQYF
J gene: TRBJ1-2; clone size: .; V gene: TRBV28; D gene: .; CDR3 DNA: TGTGCCAGCAGTTTTCACAGAGAGGGGGAGGGCTACACCTTC; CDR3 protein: CASSFHREGEGYTF
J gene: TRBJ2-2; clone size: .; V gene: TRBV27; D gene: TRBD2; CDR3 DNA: TGTGCCAGCAGTGCAACTAGCGGGAGAGGCTCCGGGGAGCTGTTTTTT; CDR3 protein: CASSATSGRGSGELFF
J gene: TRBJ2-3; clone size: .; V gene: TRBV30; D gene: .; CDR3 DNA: TGTGCCTGGAGTGTAATCTTGGCAGATACGCAGTATTTT; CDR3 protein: CAWSVILADTQYF
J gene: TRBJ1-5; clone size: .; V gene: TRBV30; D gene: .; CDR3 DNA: TGTGCCTGGAGTGTACGGGGGGCGCGTAGTCAGCCCCAGCATTTT; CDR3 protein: CAWSVRGARSQPQHF
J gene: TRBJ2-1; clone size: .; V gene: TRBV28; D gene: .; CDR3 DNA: TGTGCCAGCAGTTTATTGACAGGCTACAATGAGCAGTTCTTC; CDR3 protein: CASSLLTGYNEQFF
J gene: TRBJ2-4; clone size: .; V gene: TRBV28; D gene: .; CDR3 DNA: TGTGCCAGCAGGGGAATGGACATTCAGTACTTC; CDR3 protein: CASRGMDIQYF